This TCR beta chain comes out of a study of T cell responses to AZD1222 COVID-19 vaccine. Points on this clone: Its antigen is unidentified.

The table came from immunoSEQ multiplex PCR; TCRdb's copy has only in-frame clones and leaves some out. The sample yields 130,000 to 150,000 clones, approximately 93% seen once. Study conclusions and caveats: The breadth and depth of Spike-specific TCRs increased once two AZD1222 doses had been given.

This CDR3 has 16 amino acids. Sample: peripheral blood, taken after recovery from COVID-19. The clonotype originates from an adult who had recovered from COVID-19. V is TRBV21-1 and J is TRBJ2-6; no DNA check was done on the table's D call, TRBD2. TRBV21-1 is assigned pseudogene status. The CDR3 nucleotides are TGTGCCAGCAGCAAATGGAGCCTCCCTGGGGCCAACGTCCTGACTTTC. As protein: CASSKWSLPGANVLTF.